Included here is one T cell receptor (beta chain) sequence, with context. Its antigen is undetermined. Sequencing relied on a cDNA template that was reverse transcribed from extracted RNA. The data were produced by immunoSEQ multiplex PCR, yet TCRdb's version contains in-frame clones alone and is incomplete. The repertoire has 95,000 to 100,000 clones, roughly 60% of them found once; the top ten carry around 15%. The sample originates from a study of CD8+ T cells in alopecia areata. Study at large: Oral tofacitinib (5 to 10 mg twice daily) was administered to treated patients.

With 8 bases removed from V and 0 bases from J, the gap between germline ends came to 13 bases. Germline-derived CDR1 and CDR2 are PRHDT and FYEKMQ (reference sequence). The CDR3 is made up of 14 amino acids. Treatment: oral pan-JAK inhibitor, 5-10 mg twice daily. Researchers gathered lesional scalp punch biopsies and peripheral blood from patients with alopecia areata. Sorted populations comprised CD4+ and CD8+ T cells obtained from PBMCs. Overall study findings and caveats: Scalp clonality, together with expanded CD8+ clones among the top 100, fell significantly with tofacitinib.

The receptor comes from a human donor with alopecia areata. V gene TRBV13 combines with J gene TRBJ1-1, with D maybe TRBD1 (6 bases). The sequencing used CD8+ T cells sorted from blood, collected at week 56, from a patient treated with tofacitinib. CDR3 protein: CASGRGDMNTEAFF. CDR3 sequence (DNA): TGTGCCAGCGGACGAGGGGACATGAACACTGAAGCTTTCTTT.